Listed below are T cell receptor beta chains from one sample, sequenced in a study of shared clonotypes between healthy human individuals. Method: immunoSEQ multiplex PCR; TCRdb's copy keeps in-frame clones and lacks some. Of about 1 million clones listed, around 76% were seen once; the top ten hold 1.4% to 1.5%. Sample: memory CD4+ T cells sorted from blood. The source is a young man in good health. Both conserved end residues are trimmed from each CDR3. Clone size is given for some rows only: seen once, a few or many times, or a class if the clone is expanded.

clone size	CDR3 length	J gene	V gene	CDR3 protein
once	10	TRBJ2-3	TRBV6-5	ASGGGQDTQY
few	12	TRBJ2-7	TRBV2	ASSDRDRAHEQY
NA	13	TRBJ1-5	TRBV19	ASSIQDYSNQPQH
NA	13	TRBJ2-3	TRBV10-2	ASSDSPTNTDTQY
many	11	TRBJ2-5	TRBV10-3	AISYRGLETQY
NA	13	TRBJ2-1	TRBV30	AWSKDFNSYNEQF
NA	16	TRBJ1-5	TRBV7-9	ASSLGRGGPLGNQPQH
NA	12	TRBJ2-5	TRBV5-6	ASSLLGQQETQY
NA	13	TRBJ2-6	TRBV19	ASSISISGANVLT
NA	12	TRBJ1-4	TRBV6-5	ASGHRTTTEKLF
NA	10	TRBJ1-2	TRBV7-9	ASSLEGYGYT
NA	9	TRBJ2-1	TRBV5-6	ASSLRNEQF
NA	11	TRBJ1-2	TRBV19	ASSMSTGNGYT
NA	12	TRBJ1-2	TRBV19	ASSIPALNYGYT
NA	11	TRBJ1-3	TRBV18	ASSPGTGNTIY
NA	10	TRBJ2-3	TRBV29-1	SPSGPTDTQY
NA	12	TRBJ2-7	TRBV18	ASAPGTVEYEQY
NA	10	TRBJ2-7	TRBV9	ASSNLGTEQY
NA	14	TRBJ2-3	TRBV7-9	ASSLTASRGTDTQY
NA	12	TRBJ1-4	TRBV10-3	AISDLQGGEKLF
few	13	TRBJ1-1	TRBV5-6	ASSLLDGRNTEAF
NA	12	TRBJ1-3	TRBV11-2	ASSPSDSGNTIY
NA	12	TRBJ2-5	TRBV4-1	ASSPGGGSETQY
NA	12	TRBJ1-5	TRBV18	ASSPKTDNQPQH
NA	13	TRBJ1-6	TRBV7-9	ASSLQTVYNSPLH
NA	10	TRBJ2-7	TRBV10-3	ATGRDVYEQY
NA	13	TRBJ1-5	TRBV9	ASSVGSGGNQPQH
NA	11	TRBJ2-5	TRBV29-1	SVVLGDVETQY
NA	10	TRBJ1-2	TRBV2	ASMPDNYGYT
NA	14	TRBJ1-5	TRBV18	ASSPMGQGGGQPQH
NA	14	TRBJ2-5	TRBV5-1	ASSRGQGLGGETQY
NA	11	TRBJ1-2	TRBV28	ASTDRSGDGYT
once	13	TRBJ2-3	TRBV6-9	ASKPPGPRTDTQY
once	14	TRBJ1-4	TRBV5-1	ASSLVGGQANEKLF
few	12	TRBJ1-2	TRBV4-1	ASSHDRGVRSYT
few	9	TRBJ1-5	TRBV27	ASSYLVSQH
NA	15	TRBJ2-2	TRBV4-3	ASSQDGGGRSTGELF
NA	10	TRBJ2-5	TRBV6-1	ASSEAGGTQY
NA	12	TRBJ1-2	TRBV9	ASTNTGTSYGYT
NA	14	TRBJ1-2	TRBV7-2	ASSLAMAGGVYGYT
NA	13	TRBJ2-1	TRBV7-9	ASSRSGGEGWVQF
NA	11	TRBJ1-2	TRBV28	ASSLLRSYGYT
NA	11	TRBJ1-2	TRBV6-5	ASSPNTNYGYT
NA	12	TRBJ2-1	TRBV30	AWRVGTSGPREF
NA	12	TRBJ2-5	TRBV6-1	ASSAQQGKETQY
NA	12	TRBJ1-5	TRBV2	ASRTTGIDQPQH
few	12	TRBJ1-6	TRBV6-5	ASSYGTAYSPLH
NA	14	TRBJ1-3	TRBV18	ASSPPDRGSGNTIY
NA	17	TRBJ2-2	TRBV5-6	ASSDLASDRTTNTGELF
many	13	TRBJ1-6	TRBV2	ASSGVRGENSPLH
NA	13	TRBJ1-6	TRBV9	ASSAVEGWNSPLH
NA	12	TRBJ1-5	TRBV6-1	ASSERDGNQPQH